A single sample is the source of the 25 T cell receptor beta chains below, sequenced in a study of T-cell reconstitution after alpha-beta-depleted transplantation in children. Preparation of the TCRbeta library was carried out with unique molecular identifiers. From the PCR reads, TCRdb called clonotypes with MiXCR, one entry per CDR3 protein. The sample consists of a few hundred thousand distinct CDR3 sequences, 9.5% to 13% of them appearing once. This material consisted of PBMCs from the stem cell graft donor, taken from the stem cell graft. These receptors came from a human donor who donated a stem cell graft to a child with acute myeloid leukemia.

V usage is TRBV7-2 and J usage is TRBJ2-1, with 8 bases aligning to TRBD1. This CDR3 is 13 amino acids long. Germline V CDR1 and CDR2: SGHTA, FQGNSA. With 10 bases clipped from V and 3 bases from J, the junction kept 5 bases outside the gene matches. Written as DNA, the CDR3 is TGTGCCACCGAAGGACAGGGCTACAATGAGCAGTTCTTC. Protein sequence: CATEGQGYNEQFF.

The chain links TRBV28 to TRBJ2-5; D not certain. This CDR3 is 11 amino acids long. V lost 6 bases and J lost 8, with 10 bases in between. Per the germline V gene, CDR1 is MDHEN and CDR2 is SYDVKM. The CDR3 sequence is CASSSGFTQYF. The CDR3 DNA follows: TGTGCCAGCAGCTCTGGGTTCACCCAGTACTTC.

This clonotype appeared a few times. This chain connects TRBV7-8 to TRBJ1-5; D possibly corresponds to TRBD1 (5 bases). Trimming stripped 4 bases from V and 0 bases from J, with 10 bases between. There are 15 residues in the CDR3. In germline, CDR1 is SGHVS, CDR2 FQNEAQ. The CDR3 DNA is TGTGCCAGCAGCTCGGACACGTATAGCAATCAGCCCCAGCATTTT. Its protein product is CASSSDTYSNQPQHF.

This clonotype has ten or more counts. The J gene is TRBJ2-7, the V gene TRBV5-1; D ambiguous. CDR3 size: 13 residues. Looked up from germline, CDR1 is SGHRS and CDR2 is YFSETQ. V was pared by 4 bases and J by 0 bases, with 8 bases between. The CDR3 reads CASSLDGSYEQYV. The CDR3 DNA sequence: TGCGCCAGCAGCCTGGACGGCTCCTACGAGCAGTACGTC.

For the CDR3, the DNA is TGTGCCAGCAGCGGTGCGGGCCTGGCCCTAAATGAGCAGTTCTTC. Its protein product is CASSGAGLALNEQFF. The V gene is TRBV6-2 or TRBV6-3, the J gene TRBJ2-1; D might be TRBD2 (5 bases). Trimming took 6 bases from V and 7 from J, leaving 19 bases between them. This CDR3 region has 15 residues. Germline CDR1 MNHEY, CDR2 SVGEGT.

The genes are TRBV20-1 and TRBJ1-6; D gene uncertain. Germline assignment: CDR1 DFQATT and CDR2 SNEGSKA (reference sequence). Trimming removed 1 base from V and 13 bases from J, with 23 bases in between. The CDR3 loop spans 16 amino acids. This chain's CDR3 is CSARVVAEGSNGPLHF. DNA of the CDR3: TGCAGTGCTAGAGTGGTGGCAGAGGGAAGTAACGGGCCCCTCCACTTT.

J is TRBJ1-1 and V is TRBV12-3 or TRBV12-4, with 7 bases identical to TRBD1. The junction had 6 bases not matched to a gene; V was cut back by 3 bases and J by 8 bases. The CDR3 extends over 13 amino acids. This CDR3 is CASSFEWDSEAFF. DNA for the CDR3: TGTGCCAGCAGTTTCGAGTGGGACAGCGAAGCTTTCTTT.

This clonotype was recorded a few times. The chain uses TRBV5-6 and TRBJ2-1, with unresolved D. Germline CDR1 is SGHDT and CDR2 is YYEEEE. The germline V and J ends were trimmed by 3 bases and 8 bases, with 15 bases remaining between them. CDR3 size: 14 residues. The CDR3 region is CASSSLLWSDEQFF. CDR3 coding DNA: TGTGCCAGCAGCTCGTTGTTGTGGAGCGATGAGCAGTTCTTC.

The chain has TRBV3-1 and TRBJ2-2; 9 bases align to TRBD2. The germline gives CDR1 LGHDT, CDR2 YNNKEL (reference sequence). This CDR3 comprises 15 residues. The V segment lost 6 bases and the J segment 5 bases; nucleotides outside the gene matches: 7. CDR3 in DNA: TGTGCCAGCAGATTAGCGGGAGTAGCAACCGGGGAGCTGTTTTTT. Translating gives CASRLAGVATGELFF.

This chain connects TRBV6-1 to TRBJ1-1; tentatively, D is TRBD1 (6 bases). Germline CDR1 reads MNHNS; CDR2 reads SASEGT. This CDR3 has 14 amino acids. Trimming took off 7 bases at V and 1 base at J, with 13 bases between the two ends. The CDR3 is CASNAGATNTEAFF. DNA for the CDR3: TGTGCCAGCAACGCAGGGGCCACGAACACTGAAGCTTTCTTT.

The table lists this clonotype with a few counts. The chain couples TRBV20-1 to TRBJ1-5; D is perhaps TRBD1 (6 bases). The CDR3 has 14 residues. The germline gives CDR1 DFQATT, CDR2 SNEGSKA (reference sequence). Trimming stripped 2 bases from V and 3 bases from J, with 11 bases between. The CDR3 DNA sequence: TGCAGTGCTAGAAAGGACAGCAACAATCAGCCCCAGCATTTT. Residues: CSARKDSNNQPQHF.

This clonotype was seen only a few times. This chain's CDR3 is CASSLGGRSSSGYTF. The CDR3, as DNA: TGCGCCAGCAGCTTGGGGGGACGTTCCTCCAGTGGCTACACCTTC. The J gene is TRBJ1-2, the V gene TRBV5-1, with D possibly being TRBD1 (5 bases). V was trimmed by 0 bases and J by 7 bases, leaving 16 bases between them. The germline CDR1 and CDR2 sequences are SGHRS and YFSETQ. There are 15 residues in the CDR3.

This clonotype showed up many times. The chain has TRBV7-2 and TRBJ2-7; no definite D call. The CDR3 is 11 residues long. V was shortened by 5 bases and J by 0 bases, with 2 bases between the two germline ends. Germline CDR1 is SGHTA and CDR2 is FQGNSA. The CDR3 region is CASSASYEQYF. The DNA for the CDR3 is TGTGCCAGCAGCGCCTCCTACGAGCAGTACTTC.

This clonotype was detected only a few times. The V and J genes are TRBV12-3 or TRBV12-4 and TRBJ1-2; TRBD1 might be the D (5 bases). V shed 4 bases and J shed 8 bases, with 14 bases lying between them. The CDR3 extends over 13 amino acids. The CDR3 DNA is TGTGCCAGCAGTTCACTGGGGGAGGCGGGCTACACCTTC. Translated: CASSSLGEAGYTF.

This clonotype came up a few times. The V call is TRBV6-1, the J call TRBJ2-3, with D perhaps TRBD1 or TRBD2 (5 bases each). V gave up 4 bases and J gave up 6 bases, with 11 bases separating them. Germline assignment: CDR1 MNHNS and CDR2 SASEGT. The CDR3 runs 13 residues. CDR3: CASSAYEGDTQYF. The CDR3 bases are TGTGCCAGCAGTGCCTACGAGGGGGATACGCAGTATTTT.

This chain links TRBV5-1 with TRBJ2-3; either TRBD1 or TRBD2 may fit D (5 bases each). The CDR3 contains 18 residues. With 0 bases removed from V and 0 bases from J, the gap between germline ends came to 17 bases. CDR1 is SGHRS and CDR2 is YFSETQ in the germline V gene. The CDR3 loop is CASSLDFSRDRSTDTQYF. CDR3 DNA sequence: TGCGCCAGCAGCTTGGATTTCAGTCGGGACCGAAGCACAGATACGCAGTATTTT.

This chain joins TRBV6-1 and TRBJ1-1, with D possibly being TRBD1 (5 bases). V gave up 4 bases and J gave up 0 bases, with 12 bases separating them. The CDR3 spans 15 residues. CDR1 and CDR2 (germline): MNHNS, SASEGT. The CDR3 DNA reads as TGTGCCAGCAGTGGACTGGACACAATGAACACTGAAGCTTTCTTT. Amino acids: CASSGLDTMNTEAFF.

This clonotype was counted ten times or more. V and J are TRBV12-3 or TRBV12-4 and TRBJ2-3; D remains ambiguous. With 1 base removed from V and 5 bases from J, the gap between germline ends came to 7 bases. This CDR3 is 13 amino acids long. CDR3 in amino acids: CASSLGIRDTQYF. DNA for the CDR3: TGTGCCAGCAGTTTAGGTATAAGAGATACGCAGTATTTT.

This clonotype has only a few counts. CDR3 bases: TGTGCCAGCAGCCATTCAGGAGCAACTAATGAAAAACTGTTTTTT. As protein: CASSHSGATNEKLFF. V usage is TRBV7-2 and J usage is TRBJ1-4; no clear D. Germline V gene lookup returns CDR1 SGHTA and CDR2 FQGNSA. V lost 5 bases, J lost 0 bases, and 10 bases lay in between. The CDR3 is 15 residues long.

The J gene is TRBJ1-6, the V gene TRBV12-3 or TRBV12-4; D is possibly TRBD1 (6 bases). V lost 4 bases to trimming and J lost 10 bases, with 11 bases between them. There are 13 residues in the CDR3. This chain's CDR3 is CASSSGARSPLHF. CDR3 sequence (DNA): TGTGCCAGCAGTTCAGGGGCAAGGTCACCCCTCCACTTT.

This clonotype was found a few times. The V gene is TRBV20-1, the J gene TRBJ1-2, with a possible D match to TRBD1 (5 bases). Trimming stripped 5 bases from V and 3 bases from J, with 16 bases between. Germline values: CDR1 DFQATT, CDR2 SNEGSKA (reference sequence). This CDR3 is 14 amino acids long. The DNA for the CDR3 is TGCAGTGCTGGGATAGGGGATAGAGACTATGGCTACACCTTC. It yields the protein CSAGIGDRDYGYTF.

This clonotype has ten or more counts. CDR3 region: CASIADQYIAKNIQYF. CDR3 in DNA: TGTGCCAGCATTGCCGACCAATACATAGCCAAAAACATTCAGTACTTC. The chain links TRBV2 to TRBJ2-4, with D unclear. The germline V and J ends were trimmed by 7 bases and 0 bases, with 16 bases remaining between them. The CDR3 covers 16 residues. Germline V gene lookup returns CDR1 SNHLY and CDR2 FYNNEI.

The gene calls are TRBV4-1 and TRBJ2-2, with D perhaps given as TRBD1 or TRBD2 (5 bases each). CDR1 is MGHRA and CDR2 is YSYEKL in the germline V gene. V lost 1 base, J lost 2 bases, and 26 bases lay in between. The CDR3 spans 21 residues. The CDR3 nucleotides read TGCGCCAGCAGCCAAGCCCCTTCGGGGCCCGAACTCTTAAATAACACCGGGGAGCTGTTTTTT. It is translated as CASSQAPSGPELLNNTGELFF.

This clonotype was picked up many times. The gene calls are TRBV5-6 and TRBJ2-6, with 8 bases lining up with TRBD2. The CDR3 is 16 amino acids. The V gene end was trimmed by 1 base and the J gene end by 1 base; junction bases not matched to a gene: 1. Looked up from germline, CDR1 is SGHDT and CDR2 is YYEEEE. CDR3 sequence reads: CASSLRGGSGANVLTF. The CDR3 DNA sequence: TGTGCCAGCAGCTTGCGGGGGGGGTCTGGGGCCAACGTCCTGACTTTC.

This clonotype was found a few times. The CDR3 region has the DNA TGCAGTGCTAGAGATTGGACAGCAGGCTATGGCTACACCTTC. Residues: CSARDWTAGYGYTF. This rearrangement joins TRBV20-1 to TRBJ1-2, with D maybe TRBD1 (6 bases). In germline, CDR1 is DFQATT, CDR2 SNEGSKA (reference sequence). Trimming stripped 0 bases from V and 4 bases from J, with 12 bases between. The CDR3 totals 14 residues.